This T cell receptor (beta chain) originates from a study of T cell changes during pregnancy in multiple sclerosis. The CDR3 has 15 amino acids. Trimming cost V 2 bases and J 4 bases; bases outside gene matches: 5. Germline assignment: CDR1 MDHEN and CDR2 SYDVKM. Using immunoSEQ multiplex PCR, the repertoire was profiled, and TCRdb retains in-frame clones only, with some absent. The table includes more than 85,000 clones, 90% to 95% detected once. The specimen comprised peripheral blood, sampled before pregnancy. This TCR was recovered from a female donor with multiple sclerosis, enrolled in a pregnancy study. The chain employs TRBV28 and TRBJ2-3; 8 bases match TRBD2. CDR3 region: CASSLGLAGSDTQYF. CDR3 sequence (DNA): TGTGCCAGCAGTTTAGGTCTAGCGGGTTCAGATACGCAGTATTTT.